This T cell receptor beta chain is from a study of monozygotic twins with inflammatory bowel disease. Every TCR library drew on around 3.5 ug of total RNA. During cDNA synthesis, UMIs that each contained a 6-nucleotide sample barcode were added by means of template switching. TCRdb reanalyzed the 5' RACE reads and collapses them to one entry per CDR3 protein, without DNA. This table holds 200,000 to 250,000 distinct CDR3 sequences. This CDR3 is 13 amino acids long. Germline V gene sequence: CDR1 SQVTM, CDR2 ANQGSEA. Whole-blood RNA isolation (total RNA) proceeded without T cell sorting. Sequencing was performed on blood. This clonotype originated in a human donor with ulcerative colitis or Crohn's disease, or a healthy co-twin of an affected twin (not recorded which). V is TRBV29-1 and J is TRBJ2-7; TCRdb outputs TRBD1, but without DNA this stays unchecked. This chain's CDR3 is CSVPGRGANEQYF.